These 24 T cell receptor beta chains share one sample of origin, sequenced in a study of cytomegalovirus exposure and HLA in healthy donors (dated by TCRdb to the late 2010s). Library preparation used the immunoSEQ multiplex PCR assay. Sourced from immuneACCESS, this table was stored by TCRdb with only in-frame sequences that have V and J called. A share of the clones is absent; for the studies checked, an unresolved V gene accounts for under half, and the remainder has no known explanation. Across this sample there are around 250,000 clones, with around 90% seen only once. The ten largest clones represent approximately 3.1% of the sample. Sequencing was carried out using PBMCs. The receptors were sampled from a young woman in good health and CMV-seronegative.

This clone was detected a few times. The chain links TRBV25-1 to TRBJ1-1; D perhaps matches TRBD1 (6 bases). In germline, CDR1 is MGHDK, CDR2 SYGVNS. This CDR3 contains 13 residues. V was clipped by 6 bases and J by 1 base, with 9 bases between them. The CDR3 region has the DNA TGTGCCAGCAGAGAGGACAGGAACACTGAAGCTTTCTTT. Residues: CASREDRNTEAFF.

The J gene is TRBJ1-4, the V gene TRBV30, with D possibly matching TRBD1 (6 bases). The V gene lost 1 base and the J gene lost 7 bases, with 10 bases spanning the gap. Germline CDR1 GTSNPN, CDR2 SVGIG (reference sequence). The CDR3 covers 13 residues. CDR3 protein: CAWSEGGFEKLFF. For the CDR3, the DNA is TGTGCCTGGAGTGAAGGGGGTTTTGAAAAACTGTTTTTT. The entire variable domain, with the rest obtained from reference TRBV30 and TRBJ1-4, is as follows: SQTIHQWPATLVQPVGSPLSLECTVEGTSNPNLYWYRQAAGRGLQLLFYSVGIGQISSEVPQNLSASRPQDRQFILSSKKLLLSDSGFYLCAWSEGGFEKLFFGSGTQLSVL.

The gene calls are TRBV19 and TRBJ1-1, with unresolved D. The CDR3 consists of 14 residues. Germline CDR1 is LNHDA and CDR2 is SQIVND (reference sequence). V lost 3 bases and J 3 bases, leaving 11 bases between the germline ends. The CDR3 is CASSIGSGHTEAFF. The DNA of the CDR3 is TGTGCCAGTAGTATTGGGAGCGGACACACTGAAGCTTTCTTT.

The chain is built from TRBV25-1 and TRBJ2-2; the D is unclear. CDR3 length: 13 amino acids. Trimming left V 1 base short and J 4 bases short, with 4 bases between. CDR1 MGHDK and CDR2 SYGVNS come from the germline V gene. The CDR3 region is CASSELGTGELFF. In DNA form, the CDR3 reads TGTGCCAGCAGTGAATTGGGCACCGGGGAGCTGTTTTTT.

This chain links TRBV2 with TRBJ2-7, with 8 nucleotides matching TRBD1. Germline values: CDR1 SNHLY, CDR2 FYNNEI. This CDR3 has 14 amino acids. The ends lost 7 bases at V and 3 bases at J; junction bases unmatched: 8. The CDR3 reads CASTSDRVVYEQYF. CDR3 in DNA: TGTGCCAGCACTTCGGACAGGGTAGTCTACGAGCAGTACTTC.

This chain connects TRBV27 to TRBJ2-5; D gene ambiguous. This CDR3 contains 15 residues. Germline V gene lookup returns CDR1 MNHEY and CDR2 SMNVEV (reference sequence). The V end was cut by 6 bases, the J end by 1 base, with 15 bases between. Written as DNA, the CDR3 is TGTGCCAGCAGACCCCGTTCAGCGCCCCAAGAGACCCAGTACTTC. The encoded protein is CASRPRSAPQETQYF.

Regarding this clone: The same CDR3 also results from other DNA sequences found in this sample. This chain connects TRBV27 to TRBJ2-7; D gene unclear. This CDR3 comprises 11 residues. The germline V gene has CDR1 MNHEY and CDR2 SMNVEV (reference sequence). V was clipped by 6 bases and J by 4 bases, with 7 bases between them. CDR3 region: CASRSLYEQYF. In DNA, the CDR3 is TGTGCCAGCAGGTCCTTGTACGAGCAGTACTTC.

V is TRBV28 and J is TRBJ1-1; D is unclear. Trimming took 4 bases from V and 4 from J, leaving 16 bases between them. Germline V gene data show CDR1 as MDHEN and CDR2 as SYDVKM. The CDR3 loop spans 15 amino acids. The CDR3 DNA follows: TGTGCCAGCAGTTCTATTAGGCAAAGCCCCACTGAAGCTTTCTTT. Translated, it gives CASSSIRQSPTEAFF.

The chain links TRBV7-2 to TRBJ1-1; D is unclear. V gave up 1 base and J gave up 8 bases, with 14 bases separating them. There are 14 residues in the CDR3. In germline, CDR1 is SGHTA, CDR2 FQGNSA. This chain's CDR3 is CASSLESNTGEAFF. CDR3 DNA sequence: TGTGCCAGCAGCTTAGAATCTAATACGGGCGAAGCTTTCTTT.

The chain employs TRBV27 and TRBJ2-7, with D hard to call. V lost 5 bases and J 0 bases, leaving 14 bases between the germline ends. Germline loops: CDR1 MNHEY, CDR2 SMNVEV (reference sequence). This CDR3 is 15 amino acids long. CDR3 amino acids: CASSPDLSSSYEQYF. CDR3 in DNA: TGTGCCAGCAGTCCAGACCTCTCCTCCTCCTACGAGCAGTACTTC.

The chain carries TRBV12-5 and TRBJ2-7, with D possibly TRBD2 on 6 matching bases. From germline, CDR1 is LGHNT and CDR2 FRNRAP. V lost 4 bases and J lost 2, with 15 bases in between. The CDR3 is 15 amino acids. CDR3 DNA sequence: TGTGCTAGTGGTTCAACACGGGACTTACCCTACGAGCAGTACTTC. Translating it yields CASGSTRDLPYEQYF.

This clone showed up just once. The chain uses TRBV4-1 and TRBJ2-3, with 7 bases aligning to TRBD2. The CDR3 extends over 16 amino acids. Germline V CDR1 and CDR2: MGHRA, YSYEKL. The V gene end was trimmed by 0 bases and the J gene end by 1 base; junction bases not matched to a gene: 4. The CDR3 DNA reads as TGCGCCAGCAGCCAAGATCCGGGGAGGGGCACAGATACGCAGTATTTT. It is translated as CASSQDPGRGTDTQYF.

V is TRBV5-6 and J is TRBJ2-7; 9 positions agree with TRBD2. Germline loops: CDR1 SGHDT, CDR2 YYEEEE. The junction had 2 bases not matched to a gene; V was cut back by 0 bases and J by 4 bases. This CDR3 has 14 residues. The CDR3 protein is CASSLGLAEYEQYF. DNA for the CDR3: TGTGCCAGCAGCTTGGGACTAGCGGAGTACGAGCAGTACTTC.

As regards this clone: This specimen includes other DNA sequences encoding the same CDR3. This chain uses TRBV5-1 with TRBJ2-7; D gene unclear. CDR1 and CDR2 from the germline V gene are SGHRS and YFSETQ. CDR3 length: 12 amino acids. Trimming stripped 4 bases from V and 2 bases from J, with 7 bases between. Here the CDR3 DNA reads TGCGCCAGCAGCCTACTTACCTACGAGCAGTACTTC. Its translation: CASSLLTYEQYF.

The genes are TRBV4-3 and TRBJ2-2; possible D gene TRBD2, 5 bases. V was pared by 3 bases and J by 4 bases, with 12 bases between. The CDR3 sequence is 15 residues long. Looked up from germline, CDR1 is LGHNA and CDR2 is YSLEER. CDR3 coding DNA: TGCGCCAGCAGCCAGAGATGGGGAGCCACCGGGGAGCTGTTTTTT. This translates into CASSQRWGATGELFF.

The CDR3 loop reads CASSRGTGQDQPQHF. The CDR3 nucleotides are TGTGCCAGCAGCCGAGGGACAGGCCAGGATCAGCCCCAGCATTTT. The chain has TRBV7-6 and TRBJ1-5; 8 nucleotides line up with TRBD1. Germline-derived CDR1 and CDR2 are SGHVS and FNYEAQ. The V gene end was trimmed by 5 bases and the J gene end by 5 bases; junction bases not matched to a gene: 8. CDR3 length: 15 amino acids. Complete variable domain (other parts from reference TRBV7-6 and TRBJ1-5): GAGVSQSPRYKVTKRGQDVALRCDPISGHVSLYWYRQALGQGPEFLTYFNYEAQQDKSGLPNDRFSAERPEGSISTLTIQRTEQRDSAMYRCASSRGTGQDQPQHFGDGTRLSIL.

The rearrangement links TRBV18 to TRBJ1-1, with D possibly being TRBD1 (5 bases). Germline CDR1 is KGHSH and CDR2 is LQKENI. Trimming removed 3 bases from V and 0 bases from J, with 8 bases in between. CDR3 length: 14 amino acids. CDR3 DNA sequence: TGTGCCAGCTCACCGGGACGGCTGAACACTGAAGCTTTCTTT. Amino acid sequence: CASSPGRLNTEAFF.

This chain uses TRBV5-6 with TRBJ2-2; a weak D match, TRBD1 (6 bases). Germline CDR1 and CDR2: SGHDT and YYEEEE. This CDR3 spans 16 amino acids. Trimming pared 2 bases from V and 2 bases from J, leaving 13 bases between. The CDR3 loop is CASSLGQLSNTGELFF. CDR3 DNA: TGTGCCAGCAGCTTAGGACAGCTTAGTAACACCGGGGAGCTGTTTTTT.

About this clone: A clone one base away is much larger, so this may be a read error. The chain uses TRBV11-2 and TRBJ2-5; no reliable D call. Germline lookup yields CDR1 SGHAT and CDR2 FQNNGV. The CDR3 totals 12 residues. V lost 5 bases to trimming and J lost 0 bases, with 4 bases between them. The CDR3 nucleotides are TGTGCCAGCAGCCAGTACCAAGAGACCCAGTACTTC. It encodes CASSQYQETQYF. Filled out from reference TRBV11-2 and TRBJ2-5, the complete variable domain reads EAGVAQSPRYKIIEKRQSVAFWCNPISGHATLYWYQQILGQGPKLLIQFQNNGVVDDSQLPKDRFSAERLKGVDSTLKIQPAKLEDSAVYLCASSQYQETQYFGPGTRLLVL.

CDR3 sequence reads: CASSGSGRGTLGELFF. CDR3 in DNA: TGTGCCAGCAGCGGTAGCGGGAGGGGAACCTTAGGGGAGCTGTTTTTT. The V call is TRBV9, the J call TRBJ2-2; 11 bases fit TRBD2. Germline-derived CDR1 and CDR2 are SGDLS and YYNGEE. Losses at the gene ends were 3 bases for V and 8 bases for J; bases not matched to a gene: 9. The CDR3 contains 16 residues.

This clone was picked up a small number of times. The gene calls are TRBV4-1 and TRBJ2-7; tentatively, D is TRBD1 (5 bases). Between the trimmed V and J ends, which lost 3 bases and 2 bases, there was a span of 11 bases. The CDR3 loop spans 14 amino acids. The germline V gene encodes CDR1 MGHRA and CDR2 YSYEKL. The CDR3 loop reads CASSQTVTTYEQYF. The DNA of the CDR3 is TGCGCCAGCAGCCAGACAGTTACTACCTACGAGCAGTACTTC.

The rearrangement uses TRBV5-1 and TRBJ2-1; 8 bases line up with TRBD2. This CDR3 has 16 amino acids. The germline V gene encodes CDR1 SGHRS and CDR2 YFSETQ. V lost 4 bases, J lost 0 bases, and 6 bases stayed unmatched. The CDR3: CASSQTSGASYNEQFF. In DNA, the CDR3 is TGCGCCAGCAGCCAAACTAGCGGAGCCTCCTACAATGAGCAGTTCTTC.

In this sample, this clone turned up a few times. This chain links TRBV13 with TRBJ1-1, with no clear D. The CDR3 length is 14 residues. CDR1 and CDR2 from the germline V gene are PRHDT and FYEKMQ (reference sequence). Trimming pared 4 bases from V and 5 bases from J, leaving 14 bases between. The CDR3 DNA sequence: TGTGCCAGCAGCTCCTCGGACCTGAGGACTGAAGCTTTCTTT. This sequence encodes CASSSSDLRTEAFF.

The rearrangement uses TRBV7-2 and TRBJ2-1; D is uncertain. Germline V gene sequence: CDR1 SGHTA, CDR2 FQGNSA. Trimming removed 6 bases at V and 9 bases at J, with 21 bases between. This CDR3 region has 15 residues. CDR3 region: CASSRARNAASEQFF. In DNA, the CDR3 is TGTGCCAGCAGTCGAGCACGGAACGCGGCCAGTGAGCAGTTCTTC.